This TCR beta chain was identified in a study of OX40 agonist ivuxolimab in advanced cancers. In the study overall: A diagnosis of hepatocellular carcinoma, melanoma, renal cell or head and neck cancer was present in dose-escalation patients. People who had prior anti-PD-1, anti-PD-L1 or anti-CTLA-4 therapy could take part, and roughly 40% had some.

The CDR3 is made up of 15 amino acids. The V gene's germline CDR1 is LGHNA and CDR2 YNFKEQ. V dropped 5 bases and J dropped 7; count of bases not matched to a gene: 6. Assay: immunoSEQ multiplex PCR; the TCRdb copy retains only in-frame clones and omits some. Of about 86,000 clones in the sample, 87% were seen once. Autoimmune disease history or systemic immunosuppression was exclusionary. This TCR came from an adult with an advanced solid tumor such as melanoma, head and neck, liver or kidney cancer. This material consisted of CD4+ or CD8+ T cells sorted from blood, taken in a trial of the OX40 agonist ivuxolimab. The genes are TRBV4-2 and TRBJ2-1; 12 nucleotides align to TRBD2. The CDR3 DNA reads TGTGCCAGCAGCGATACTAGCGGGGGGCTGAATGAGCAGTTCTTC. It encodes CASSDTSGGLNEQFF.